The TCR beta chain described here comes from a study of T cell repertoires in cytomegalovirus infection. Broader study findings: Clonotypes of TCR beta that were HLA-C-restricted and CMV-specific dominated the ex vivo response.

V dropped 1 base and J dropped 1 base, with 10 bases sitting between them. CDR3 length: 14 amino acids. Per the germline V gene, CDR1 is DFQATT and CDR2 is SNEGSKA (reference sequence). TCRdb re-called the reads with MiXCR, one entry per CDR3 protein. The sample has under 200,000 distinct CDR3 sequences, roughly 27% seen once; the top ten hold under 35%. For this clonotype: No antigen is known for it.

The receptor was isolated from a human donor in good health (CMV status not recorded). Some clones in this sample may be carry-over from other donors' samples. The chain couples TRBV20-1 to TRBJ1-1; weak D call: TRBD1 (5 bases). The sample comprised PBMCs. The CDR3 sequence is CSARGGSGNTEAFF. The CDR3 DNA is TGCAGTGCTAGAGGGGGCAGTGGGAACACTGAAGCTTTCTTT.